This passage covers 13 T cell receptor beta chains from one sample sequenced in a study of a mutant IDH1 vaccine in newly diagnosed glioma (dated by TCRdb to about 2021). Library construction relied on the immunoSEQ multiplex PCR assay. Entries here come from immuneACCESS through TCRdb and include only in-frame sequences with V and J called. Some clones fail to appear in such tables; in the studies checked, an unresolved V gene covers under half of the shortfall, and the cause of the remainder is unknown. The sample records some 90,000 clones, roughly 80% of which are singletons. The ten largest clones capture about 5.6% of the sample. In light of the paper, this sample's time point label describes: baseline, week 1 (first vaccination visit). What this sample's treatment or condition label stands for: pre-vaccination baseline after standard-of-care therapy. This material consisted of PBMCs, taken from a glioma patient treated with radiotherapy, temozolomide or both. The receptors here all came from a man between 40 and 49 years old with glioma. Some clones in this sample may be carry-over from other donors' samples.

This clone was detected only once. The chain employs TRBV7-8 and TRBJ1-5; 9 bases line up with TRBD1. In germline, CDR1 is SGHVS, CDR2 FQNEAQ. The CDR3 is 16 residues long. Germline trimming cut 5 bases from V and 3 bases from J; bases unmatched to any gene: 8. The DNA of the CDR3 is TGTGCCAGCAGCCCGGACAGGGGAGGGCTCAATCAGCCCCAGCATTTT. This encodes CASSPDRGGLNQPQHF.

The chain links TRBV7-9 to TRBJ1-5; the D is unclear. V was shortened by 1 base and J by 5 bases, with 9 bases between the two germline ends. This CDR3 is built from 14 residues. Germline assignment: CDR1 SEHNR and CDR2 FQNEAQ (reference sequence). CDR3 residues: CASSLGQSYQPQHF. The CDR3 nucleotides read TGTGCCAGCAGCTTAGGGCAGTCTTATCAGCCCCAGCATTTT.

This clone was detected a few times. The rearrangement joins TRBV7-8 to TRBJ1-5; D is ambiguous. In germline, CDR1 is SGHVS, CDR2 FQNEAQ. Trimming removed 3 bases from V and 4 bases from J, with 7 bases in between. This CDR3 region has 13 residues. In nucleotides, the CDR3 is TGTGCCAGCAGCTTCGAGCTAAATCAGCCCCAGCATTTT. It is translated as CASSFELNQPQHF.

This clone appeared a single time. The rearrangement links TRBV7-2 to TRBJ1-2; 9 bases are shared with TRBD1. The trim removed 7 bases at V and 4 bases at J, leaving 13 bases unmatched. CDR1 is SGHTA, CDR2 FQGNSA, per germline. CDR3 length equals 16 residues. CDR3 sequence (DNA): TGTGCCAGCACCGCCTTCGCCGGGACAGGGTCCTATGGCTACACCTTC. This sequence encodes CASTAFAGTGSYGYTF.

The chain employs TRBV5-1 and TRBJ2-7; no firm D call. The CDR3 runs to 13 residues. Trimming took 0 bases from V and 7 from J, leaving 11 bases between them. The germline gives CDR1 SGHRS, CDR2 YFSETQ. The CDR3 DNA is TGCGCCAGCAGCTTGGACGGCCACCGGGAGCAGTACTTC. Translation: CASSLDGHREQYF.

The chain has TRBV19 and TRBJ1-3; TRBD1 is a possible D gene (5 bases). V dropped 4 bases and J dropped 0 bases, with 7 bases sitting between them. Germline-derived CDR1 and CDR2 are LNHDA and SQIVND (reference sequence). The CDR3 is 14 amino acids. CDR3 DNA: TGTGCCAGTAGTACAGGGACCTCTGGAAACACCATATATTTT. Protein: CASSTGTSGNTIYF.

The chain uses TRBV7-9 and TRBJ1-2; D is uncertain. V lost 5 bases and J 4 bases, leaving 20 bases between the germline ends. Germline CDR1 and CDR2: SEHNR and FQNEAQ (reference sequence). CDR3 length: 16 amino acids. CDR3 sequence: CASSAVLSSGSYGYTF. The CDR3 DNA is TGTGCCAGCAGCGCAGTACTGAGCTCGGGGAGCTATGGCTACACCTTC.

This chain joins TRBV10-3 and TRBJ1-4, with D hard to call. The CDR3 contains 14 residues. The V gene's germline CDR1 is ENHRY and CDR2 SYGVKD. V lost 4 bases and J 2 bases, leaving 8 bases between the germline ends. The CDR3 here is CAISAEATNEKLFF. The CDR3 bases are TGTGCCATCAGTGCCGAGGCTACTAATGAAAAACTGTTTTTT.

The chain is built from TRBV5-1 and TRBJ2-3, with 9 bases matching TRBD2. The CDR3 loop spans 19 amino acids. Germline V gene lookup returns CDR1 SGHRS and CDR2 YFSETQ. V dropped 3 bases and J dropped 2; count of bases not matched to a gene: 16. DNA for the CDR3: TGCGCCAGCAGCTGGCCAAACGGATCTAGCGGGGACTACACAGATACGCAGTATTTT. Amino acid sequence: CASSWPNGSSGDYTDTQYF.

The V call is TRBV10-3, the J call TRBJ1-1, with TRBD1 as a possible D gene (6 bases). The V and J ends lost 4 bases and 10 bases respectively, with 19 bases between them. The CDR3 loop spans 14 amino acids. Germline lookup yields CDR1 ENHRY and CDR2 SYGVKD. CDR3 DNA: TGTGCCATCAGTGGGACCTGGGGGCCACGTGTAGCTTTCTTT. The encoded protein is CAISGTWGPRVAFF.

The V gene is TRBV10-3, the J gene TRBJ1-1; TRBD1 agrees at 12 bases. This CDR3 is 13 amino acids long. CDR1 is ENHRY and CDR2 is SYGVKD in the germline V gene. V lost 10 bases, J lost 6 bases, and 6 bases stayed unmatched. In DNA, the CDR3 is TGTGCCACCGAGGGGACAGGGGGCTCTGAAGCTTTCTTT. Translating gives CATEGTGGSEAFF.

The chain couples TRBV7-6 to TRBJ1-1; no clear D gene. Germline V CDR1 and CDR2: SGHVS, FNYEAQ. Between the trimmed V and J ends, which lost 1 base and 5 bases, there was a span of 11 bases. CDR3 length equals 14 residues. CDR3 protein: CASSLGGPTTEAFF. As DNA, the CDR3 is TGTGCCAGCAGCTTAGGCGGTCCAACGACTGAAGCTTTCTTT.

This clone appeared a single time. The chain is built from TRBV9 and TRBJ1-5; maybe TRBD1 (5 bases). V lost 4 bases, J lost 5 bases, and 16 bases lay in between. Germline V gives CDR1 SGDLS, CDR2 YYNGEE. This CDR3 comprises 15 residues. CDR3 in amino acids: CASSSRDGRDQPQHF. The CDR3 bases are TGTGCCAGCAGCTCCCGGGACGGCCGAGATCAGCCCCAGCATTTT.